This is a list of T cell receptor beta chains from one sample in a study of T cell responses to AZD1222 COVID-19 vaccine. Measured with immunoSEQ multiplex PCR; TCRdb has only the in-frame clones, and not every one. The table has 200,000 or so clones, under 95% seen once. This specimen consisted of peripheral blood, obtained 28 days after the second AZD1222 dose. These receptors were obtained from an adult who received the AZD1222 COVID-19 vaccine. Both conserved end residues are part of each CDR3. Each record gives: clone size, J gene, V gene, D gene, CDR3 protein, CDR3 DNA. A D gene is named only where the DNA matches it firmly. Not every row has a clone size; where given, it reads once, few, many or a size class.

-	TRBJ2-5	TRBV15	-	CATSRAGGRETQYF	TGTGCCACCAGCAGAGCCGGGGGCCGGGAGACCCAGTACTTC
-	TRBJ2-7	TRBV9	TRBD1	CASSVGLRDRGQYEQYF	TGTGCCAGCAGCGTAGGTCTTCGGGACAGGGGGCAATACGAGCAGTACTTC
-	TRBJ2-1	TRBV19	-	CASSLTWVKQFF	TGTGCCAGTAGTCTGACCTGGGTTAAGCAGTTCTTC
-	TRBJ1-1	TRBV2	-	CASSPRGTYHEAFF	TGTGCCAGCAGTCCCCGTGGGACCTACCATGAAGCTTTCTTT
few	TRBJ1-2	TRBV27	-	CASRERGIPGGYTF	TGTGCCAGCAGGGAGAGGGGTATCCCTGGAGGCTACACCTTC
-	TRBJ2-3	TRBV5-3	TRBD2	CASQLQTSGGGADTQYF	TGTGCCAGCCAGCTCCAAACTAGCGGGGGGGGAGCAGATACGCAGTATTTT
-	TRBJ2-1	TRBV6-4	TRBD1	CASSDRGGQDNEQFF	TGTGCCAGCAGTGACCGCGGTGGACAGGACAATGAGCAGTTCTTC
-	TRBJ1-5	TRBV3-1/TRBV3-2	TRBD1	CASSQGGQDNQPQHF	TGTGCCAGCAGCCAAGGGGGACAGGACAATCAGCCCCAGCATTTT
-	TRBJ2-5	TRBV7-2	-	CASSSLTVQETQYF	TGTGCCAGCAGCTCCTTGACTGTGCAAGAGACCCAGTACTTC
-	TRBJ1-1	TRBV19	-	CASSWGRGVDEAFF	TGTGCCAGTAGTTGGGGGCGCGGGGTCGATGAAGCTTTCTTT
-	TRBJ1-1	TRBV5-4	-	CASSLEALLNTEAFF	TGTGCCAGCAGCTTGGAAGCCCTATTGAACACTGAAGCTTTCTTT
once	TRBJ1-1	TRBV6-2/TRBV6-3	-	CASSYGGTEAFF	TGTGCCAGCAGTTATGGGGGCACTGAAGCTTTCTTT
once	TRBJ2-3	TRBV19	TRBD2	CASSPSGGADTQYF	TGTGCCAGTAGTCCTAGCGGGGGGGCAGATACGCAGTATTTT
-	TRBJ2-7	TRBV12-5	-	CASGPGRYEQYF	TGTGCTAGTGGTCCCGGGCGATACGAGCAGTACTTC
-	TRBJ2-3	TRBV4-1	TRBD1	CASSQDQGARDTQYF	TGCGCCAGCAGCCAAGATCAGGGGGCGCGGGATACGCAGTATTTT
-	TRBJ1-2	TRBV7-2	TRBD1	CASSPGTGMSYGYTF	TGTGCCAGCAGCCCTGGGACAGGGATGTCCTATGGCTACACCTTC
-	TRBJ2-1	TRBV19	-	CASSIIRGSYNEQFF	TGTGCCAGTAGTATTATCAGGGGTAGCTACAATGAGCAGTTCTTC
-	TRBJ1-4	TRBV3-1/TRBV3-2	-	CASSQDGFLGTNEKLFF	TGTGCCAGCAGCCAAGATGGGTTTCTGGGGACTAATGAAAAACTGTTTTTT
-	TRBJ1-4	TRBV4-2	-	CASSLREKLFF	TGTGCCAGCAGCCTCCGCGAAAAACTGTTTTTT
once	TRBJ2-7	TRBV27	-	CASISGYEQYF	TGTGCCAGCATAAGCGGTTACGAGCAGTACTTC
-	TRBJ1-2	TRBV20-1	-	CSARDEGYTF	TGCAGTGCTAGAGATGAGGGCTACACCTTC
-	TRBJ2-7	TRBV13	TRBD1	CASSLGGGLGEQYF	TGTGCCAGCAGCTTAGGAGGGGGCCTGGGGGAGCAGTACTTC
-	TRBJ1-1	TRBV2	-	CASSEAMSVNRGAFF	TGTGCCAGCAGTGAAGCGATGAGTGTTAATAGGGGGGCTTTCTTT
-	TRBJ2-7	TRBV25-1	-	CASSGTYEQYF	TGTGCCAGCAGTGGAACCTACGAGCAGTACTTC
once	TRBJ2-1	TRBV28	-	CASSRPPVEQFF	TGTGCCAGCAGTCGGCCCCCCGTCGAGCAGTTCTTC
-	TRBJ2-2	TRBV7-3	-	CASSSGVSAGELFF	TGTGCCAGCAGCTCAGGGGTATCGGCCGGGGAGCTGTTTTTT
-	TRBJ1-1	TRBV10-2	TRBD1	CASRTGTGTPAEAFF	TGCGCCAGCAGGACCGGGACAGGGACCCCCGCTGAAGCTTTCTTT
-	TRBJ1-5	TRBV28	TRBD1	CASSGDRGNQPQHF	TGTGCCAGCAGTGGGGACAGGGGCAATCAGCCCCAGCATTTT
-	TRBJ1-4	TRBV10-3	-	CATLQGRNEKLFF	TGTGCCACCCTACAGGGTCGGAACGAAAAACTGTTTTTT
-	TRBJ1-5	TRBV7-9	-	CASSQMDGNQPQHF	TGTGCCAGCAGCCAAATGGACGGAAATCAGCCCCAGCATTTT
-	TRBJ1-6	TRBV5-1	-	CASSPRGRGNSPLHF	TGCGCCAGCAGCCCTCGAGGGCGTGGGAATTCACCCCTCCACTTT
-	TRBJ1-2	TRBV18	-	CASSLTSETNYGYTF	TGTGCCAGCTCACTCACGTCCGAAACTAACTATGGCTACACCTTC
-	TRBJ1-2	TRBV7-9	-	CASSGVGYTF	TGTGCCAGCTCCGGCGTTGGCTACACCTTC
-	TRBJ1-4	TRBV18	-	CASSPGEKLFF	TGTGCCAGCTCACCGGGTGAAAAACTGTTTTTT
-	TRBJ1-1	TRBV2	-	CARQEGRDTEAFF	TGTGCCAGGCAAGAGGGGAGGGACACTGAAGCTTTCTTT
-	TRBJ2-7	TRBV5-1	-	CASSFPDSYEQYF	TGCGCCAGCAGCTTCCCGGACAGCTACGAGCAGTACTTC
-	TRBJ1-3	TRBV28	-	CASSRRGGSGNTIYF	TGTGCCAGCAGCCGCCGAGGGGGCTCTGGAAACACCATATATTTT
-	TRBJ2-2	TRBV5-4	-	CASSLGGLPRGSGELFF	TGTGCCAGCAGCCTGGGGGGACTCCCAAGGGGTTCCGGGGAGCTGTTTTTT
-	TRBJ1-2	TRBV14	TRBD1	CASSLDTGTAYGYTF	TGTGCCAGCAGCCTCGACACCGGGACAGCGTATGGCTACACCTTC
-	TRBJ2-2	TRBV11-3	-	CASSLIAGSNTGELFF	TGTGCCAGCAGCTTAATTGCAGGCTCGAACACCGGGGAGCTGTTTTTT
-	TRBJ2-2	TRBV4-1	TRBD1	CASSQGTDPTGELFF	TGCGCCAGCAGCCAGGGGACAGACCCCACCGGGGAGCTGTTTTTT
-	TRBJ1-1	TRBV2	-	CASRMGGNTEAFF	TGTGCCAGCAGGATGGGGGGGAACACTGAAGCTTTCTTT
-	TRBJ1-2	TRBV20-1	-	CSASPAAAYGYTF	TGCAGTGCTAGTCCTGCTGCGGCATATGGCTACACCTTC
-	TRBJ2-1	TRBV10-1	-	CASSSGPAEQFF	TGCGCCAGCAGCTCTGGTCCGGCTGAGCAGTTCTTC
-	TRBJ2-1	TRBV7-8	TRBD2	CASSFSGAYNEQFF	TGTGCCAGCAGCTTTAGCGGGGCATACAATGAGCAGTTCTTC
once	TRBJ1-1	TRBV6-5	-	CASSYSGSGVNTEAFF	TGTGCCAGCAGTTACTCAGGGTCCGGGGTGAACACTGAAGCTTTCTTT
-	TRBJ2-2	TRBV7-6	TRBD2	CASSPRLAGATNTGELFF	TGTGCCAGCAGCCCACGACTAGCGGGGGCTACGAACACCGGGGAGCTGTTTTTT
-	TRBJ2-1	TRBV12-5	TRBD1	CASGEGQGLYNEQFF	TGTGCTAGTGGAGAGGGACAGGGATTGTACAATGAGCAGTTCTTC
-	TRBJ1-6	TRBV27	-	CASTMGGRNSPLHF	TGTGCCAGCACCATGGGGGGTAGAAATTCACCCCTCCACTTT
-	TRBJ2-1	TRBV9	TRBD2	CASSAPGLAGGRAYNEQFF	TGTGCCAGCAGCGCGCCGGGACTAGCGGGGGGGCGCGCCTACAATGAGCAGTTCTTC
-	TRBJ1-5	TRBV4-2	TRBD1	CASSPTQGGQPQHF	TGTGCCAGCAGCCCAACTCAGGGGGGCCAGCCCCAGCATTTT
-	TRBJ2-5	TRBV6-2/TRBV6-3	-	CASSYSGTQGSETQYF	TGTGCCAGCAGTTACTCGGGGACCCAGGGTAGCGAGACCCAGTACTTC
-	TRBJ1-2	TRBV6-6	-	CASRENQGYGYTF	TGTGCCAGCAGAGAAAACCAGGGGTACGGCTACACCTTC
-	TRBJ1-5	TRBV27	-	CASSSRAGNQPQHF	TGTGCCAGCAGTTCTAGGGCCGGTAATCAGCCCCAGCATTTT
once	TRBJ2-3	TRBV9	-	CASSDNTDTQYF	TGTGCCAGCAGCGACAACACAGATACGCAGTATTTT
-	TRBJ1-1	TRBV11-2	-	CASSLGFVGEAFF	TGTGCCAGCAGCTTAGGGTTTGTGGGAGAAGCTTTCTTT
-	TRBJ1-2	TRBV3-1/TRBV3-2	-	CASSQDRLGLDYGYTF	TGTGCCAGCAGCCAAGATCGCCTGGGGCTAGACTATGGCTACACCTTC